A selection of T cell receptor beta chains follows, all from one sample in a study of blood T cell repertoires in COVID-19. Clones were read by immunoSEQ multiplex PCR, and TCRdb kept only the in-frame ones, dropping some. The sample includes about 210,000 clones, 70% to 90% of them seen just once. Source material: PBMCs or T cells enriched from blood (not recorded which). The receptor source for this set is a man aged 25-45 years who had recovered from COVID-19. Both conserved end residues are part of each CDR3. The order of the fields is V gene, J gene, CDR3 protein.

TRBV25-1	TRBJ1-6	CASSEQTGTINSPLHF
TRBV10-3	TRBJ1-4	CAIRTGTGGVHEKLFF
TRBV7-6	TRBJ2-1	CASSLRAGGPGNEQFF
TRBV18	TRBJ2-7	CASSPKEDEQYF
TRBV4-1	TRBJ1-1	CASSGTDTEAFF
TRBV6-2/TRBV6-3	TRBJ2-3	CASSRDRVMDTQYF
TRBV2	TRBJ1-3	CASRYGNTIYF
TRBV30	TRBJ1-1	CAWSLTGGNTEAFF
TRBV11-2	TRBJ2-7	CASSLGRASSYEQYF
TRBV13	TRBJ2-7	CASSSTSYYEQYF
TRBV2	TRBJ1-3	CASRLESGSGNTIYF
TRBV4-2	TRBJ1-3	CASSRDPGSGSGNTIYF
TRBV10-3	TRBJ2-5	CAIRGSTPETQYF
TRBV6-5	TRBJ2-1	CASKISSYNEQFF
TRBV19	TRBJ2-4	CASSSGGRFQNIQYF
TRBV30	TRBJ2-5	CAWSPGGGKTQYF
TRBV10-1	TRBJ2-7	CASSPTQTSGSFF
TRBV5-4	TRBJ2-7	CASSLGSSGNPKEQYF
TRBV11-2	TRBJ2-7	CASSPLLTGREQYF
TRBV15	TRBJ2-7	CATSRDSFGGPSYEQYF
TRBV6-2/TRBV6-3	TRBJ1-5	CASSSRGQGGNQPQHF
TRBV2	TRBJ2-2	CASSDTRANTGELFF
TRBV9	TRBJ1-1	CASSVRGDGLQGENTEAFF
TRBV28	TRBJ1-2	CASWGRAARGYTF
TRBV4-1	TRBJ2-7	CASSQVGGPLYEQYF
TRBV5-3	TRBJ2-5	CARSLPGTRKETQYF
TRBV9	TRBJ2-3	CASSVAWGGTDTQYF
TRBV18	TRBJ2-1	CASSPLERSYNEQFF
TRBV5-1	TRBJ2-6	CASSTNWALRDGANVLTF
TRBV6-2/TRBV6-3	TRBJ2-7	CASSTGTSGRIQYF
TRBV30	TRBJ1-1	CAWSANTGTAFF
TRBV27	TRBJ2-7	CASSFFGQGSYEQYF
TRBV11-2	TRBJ1-5	CASSSFGEGTQPQHF
TRBV7-9	TRBJ1-1	CASSSTHSGTANTEAFF
TRBV28	TRBJ1-1	CASSLRGVNTEAFF